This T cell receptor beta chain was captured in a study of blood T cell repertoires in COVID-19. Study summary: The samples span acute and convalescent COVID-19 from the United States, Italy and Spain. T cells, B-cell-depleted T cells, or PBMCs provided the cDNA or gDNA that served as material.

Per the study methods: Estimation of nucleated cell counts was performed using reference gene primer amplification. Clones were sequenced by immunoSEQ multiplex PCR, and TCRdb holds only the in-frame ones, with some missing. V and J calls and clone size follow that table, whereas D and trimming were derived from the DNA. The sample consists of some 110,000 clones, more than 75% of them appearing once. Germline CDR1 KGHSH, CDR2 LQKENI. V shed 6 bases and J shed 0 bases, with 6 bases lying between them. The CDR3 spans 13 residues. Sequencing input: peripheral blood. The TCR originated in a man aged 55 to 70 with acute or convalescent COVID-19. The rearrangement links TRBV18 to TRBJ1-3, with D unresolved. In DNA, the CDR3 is TGTGCCAGCTCTGAGGGCTCTGGAAACACCATATATTTT. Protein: CASSEGSGNTIYF.